This TCR beta chain was sequenced in a study of T cells in Graves' hyperthyroidism and ophthalmopathy. What was amplified from RNA transcripts were TCR beta CDR3 regions. The TCR CDR3 first-round RT-PCR relied on the HTBI primer set. MiXCR, applied by TCRdb to the multiplex PCR reads, yields one record per CDR3 protein. Seen here are about 420,000 distinct CDR3 sequences, 15% to 17% observed once, and the top ten hold roughly 7.4%. General study findings and limits: Most clonotypes expanded in the thyroid (above 0.001) were also present in blood.

Patients counted as stable if ophthalmopathy did not develop within 18 months. V lost 3 bases and J lost 7, with 21 bases in between. The CDR3 has 16 amino acids. Germline assignment: CDR1 SNHLY and CDR2 FYNNEI. Ten or more counts support this clonotype. Its target is not known. The TCR originated in a woman aged 18-29 years with Graves' hyperthyroidism. This chain joins TRBV2 and TRBJ2-5; the D gene is possibly TRBD2 (6 bases). Material: blood. The chain's CDR3 is CASSEEGLGAGGTQYF. The DNA for the CDR3 is TGTGCCAGCAGTGAGGAGGGACTTGGGGCGGGTGGGACCCAGTACTTC.